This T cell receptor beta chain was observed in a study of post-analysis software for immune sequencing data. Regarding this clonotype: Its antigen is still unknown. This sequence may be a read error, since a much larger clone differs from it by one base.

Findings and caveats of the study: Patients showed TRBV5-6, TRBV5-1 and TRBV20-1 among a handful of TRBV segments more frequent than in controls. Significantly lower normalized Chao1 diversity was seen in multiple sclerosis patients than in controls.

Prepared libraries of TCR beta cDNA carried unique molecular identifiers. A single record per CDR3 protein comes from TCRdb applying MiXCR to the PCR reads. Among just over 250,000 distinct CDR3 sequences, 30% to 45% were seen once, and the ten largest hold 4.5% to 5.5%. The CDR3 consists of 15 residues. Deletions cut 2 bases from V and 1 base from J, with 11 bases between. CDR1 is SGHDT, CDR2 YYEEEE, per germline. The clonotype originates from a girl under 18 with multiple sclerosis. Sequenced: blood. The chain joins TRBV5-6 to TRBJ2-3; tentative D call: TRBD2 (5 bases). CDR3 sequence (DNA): TGTGCCAGCAGCTTTTGGACTCTGGGCACAGATACGCAGTATTTT. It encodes CASSFWTLGTDTQYF.